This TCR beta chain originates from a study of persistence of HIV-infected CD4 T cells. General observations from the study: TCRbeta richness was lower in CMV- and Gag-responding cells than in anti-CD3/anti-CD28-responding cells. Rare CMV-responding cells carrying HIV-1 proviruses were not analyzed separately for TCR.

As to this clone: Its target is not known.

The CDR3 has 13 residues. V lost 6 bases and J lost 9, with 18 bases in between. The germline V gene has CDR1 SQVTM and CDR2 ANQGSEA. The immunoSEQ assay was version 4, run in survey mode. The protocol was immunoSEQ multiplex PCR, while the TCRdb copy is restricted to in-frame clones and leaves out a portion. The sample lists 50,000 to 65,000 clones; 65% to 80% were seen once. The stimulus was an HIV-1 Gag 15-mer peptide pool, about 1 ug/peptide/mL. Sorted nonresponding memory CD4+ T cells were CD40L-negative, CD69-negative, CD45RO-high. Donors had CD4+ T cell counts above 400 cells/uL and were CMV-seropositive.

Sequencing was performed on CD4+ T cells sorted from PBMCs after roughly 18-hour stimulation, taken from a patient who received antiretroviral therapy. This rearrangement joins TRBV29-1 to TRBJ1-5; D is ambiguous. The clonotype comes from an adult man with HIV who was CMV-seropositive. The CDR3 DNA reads TGCAGCGTCGAAATCGGTTCTGCGGGGCCCCAGCATTTT. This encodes CSVEIGSAGPQHF.